This T cell receptor (beta chain) was sequenced for a study of blood T cell repertoires in COVID-19. Study-level background: Both acute and convalescent COVID-19 samples were obtained from the United States, Italy and Spain. PBMCs, B-cell-depleted T cells, or T cells provided the cDNA or gDNA that made up the material.

Source study methods: The assay estimated nucleated cells by amplifying reference gene primers. Assay: immunoSEQ multiplex PCR; the TCRdb copy retains only in-frame clones and omits some. V, J and clone size reflect that table, while D and trimming were determined from the DNA. This sample carries approximately 240,000 clones, roughly 80% of them seen once, and the ten largest clones take more than 4.5%. V was clipped by 2 bases and J by 6 bases; unmatched bases: 1. The germline CDR1 and CDR2 sequences are ENHRY and SYGVKD. The CDR3 runs to 13 residues. Sequenced input: peripheral blood. The receptor comes from an elderly woman with active or convalescent COVID-19. The chain links TRBV10-3 to TRBJ2-1; TRBD2 aligns across 7 bases. The CDR3 DNA reads TGTGCCATCAGTGAGCCTAGCGGCAATGAGCAGTTCTTC. This gives the protein CAISEPSGNEQFF.